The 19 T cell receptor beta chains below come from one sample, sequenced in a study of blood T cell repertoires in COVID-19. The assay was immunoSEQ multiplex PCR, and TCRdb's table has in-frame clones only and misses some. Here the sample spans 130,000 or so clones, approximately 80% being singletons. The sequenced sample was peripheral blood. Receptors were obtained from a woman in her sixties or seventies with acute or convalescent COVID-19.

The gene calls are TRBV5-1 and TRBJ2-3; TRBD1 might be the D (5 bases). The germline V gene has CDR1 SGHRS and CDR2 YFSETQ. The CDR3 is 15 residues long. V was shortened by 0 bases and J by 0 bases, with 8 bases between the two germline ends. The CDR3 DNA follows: TGCGCCAGCAGCTTGGTGGGGCCGAGCACAGATACGCAGTATTTT. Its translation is CASSLVGPSTDTQYF. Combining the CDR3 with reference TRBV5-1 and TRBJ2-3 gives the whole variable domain KAGVTQTPRYLIKTRGQQVTLSCSPISGHRSVSWYQQTPGQGLQFLFEYFSETQRNKGNFPGRFSGRQFSNSRSEMNVSTLELGDSALYLCASSLVGPSTDTQYFGPGTRLTVL.

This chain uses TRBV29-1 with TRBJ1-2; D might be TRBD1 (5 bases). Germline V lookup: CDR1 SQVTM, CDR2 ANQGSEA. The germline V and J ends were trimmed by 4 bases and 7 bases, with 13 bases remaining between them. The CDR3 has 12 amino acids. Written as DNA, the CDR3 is TGCAGCGTTGTAGGGGAATTCCGTGGCTACACCTTC. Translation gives CSVVGEFRGYTF.

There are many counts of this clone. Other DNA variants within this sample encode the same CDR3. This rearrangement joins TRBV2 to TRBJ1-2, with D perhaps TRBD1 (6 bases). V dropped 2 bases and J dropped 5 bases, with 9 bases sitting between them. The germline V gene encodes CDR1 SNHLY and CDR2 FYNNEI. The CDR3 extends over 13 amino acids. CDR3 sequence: CASSERQVYGYTF. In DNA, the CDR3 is TGTGCCAGCAGTGAACGACAGGTTTATGGCTACACCTTC.

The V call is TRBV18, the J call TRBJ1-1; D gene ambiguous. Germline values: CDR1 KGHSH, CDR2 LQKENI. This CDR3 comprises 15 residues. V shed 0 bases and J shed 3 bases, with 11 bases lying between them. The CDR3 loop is CASSPPAEIYTEAFF. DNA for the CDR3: TGTGCCAGCTCACCACCGGCAGAAATTTACACTGAAGCTTTCTTT.

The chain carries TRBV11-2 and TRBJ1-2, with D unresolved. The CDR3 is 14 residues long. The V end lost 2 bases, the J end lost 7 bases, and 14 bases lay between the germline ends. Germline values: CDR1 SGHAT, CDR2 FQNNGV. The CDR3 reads CASSLRAGSGGYTF. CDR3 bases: TGTGCCAGCAGCTTAAGGGCGGGAAGTGGTGGCTACACCTTC.

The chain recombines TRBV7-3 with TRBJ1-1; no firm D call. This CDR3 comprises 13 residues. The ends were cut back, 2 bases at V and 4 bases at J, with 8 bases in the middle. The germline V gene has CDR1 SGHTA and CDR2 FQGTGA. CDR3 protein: CASSLSRSTEAFF. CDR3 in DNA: TGTGCCAGCAGCTTATCCCGGAGCACTGAAGCTTTCTTT.

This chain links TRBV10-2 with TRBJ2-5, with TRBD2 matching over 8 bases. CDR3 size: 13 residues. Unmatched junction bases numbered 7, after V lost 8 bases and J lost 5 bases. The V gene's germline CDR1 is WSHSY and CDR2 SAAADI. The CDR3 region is CASVRGLGETQYF. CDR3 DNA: TGCGCCAGCGTAAGGGGACTAGGGGAGACCCAGTACTTC.

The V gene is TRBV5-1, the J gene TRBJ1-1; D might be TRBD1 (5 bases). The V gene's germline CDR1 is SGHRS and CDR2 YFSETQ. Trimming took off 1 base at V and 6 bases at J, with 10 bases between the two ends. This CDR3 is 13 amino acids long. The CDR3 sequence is CASSLRQSAEAFF. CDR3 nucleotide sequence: TGCGCCAGCAGCTTGAGACAGAGCGCTGAAGCTTTCTTT.

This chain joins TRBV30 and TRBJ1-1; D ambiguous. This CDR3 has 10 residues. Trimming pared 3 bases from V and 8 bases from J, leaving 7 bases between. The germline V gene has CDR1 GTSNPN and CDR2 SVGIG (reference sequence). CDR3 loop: CAWSQREAFF. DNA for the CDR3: TGTGCCTGGAGCCAGAGGGAAGCTTTCTTT.

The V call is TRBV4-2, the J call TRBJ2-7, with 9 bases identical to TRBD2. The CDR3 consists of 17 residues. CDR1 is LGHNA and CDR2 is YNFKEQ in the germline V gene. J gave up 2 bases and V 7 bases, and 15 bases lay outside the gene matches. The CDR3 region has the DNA TGTGCCAGCACCACATCCCTCATAGCGGGGGTAGCCTACGAGCAGTACTTC. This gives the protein CASTTSLIAGVAYEQYF.

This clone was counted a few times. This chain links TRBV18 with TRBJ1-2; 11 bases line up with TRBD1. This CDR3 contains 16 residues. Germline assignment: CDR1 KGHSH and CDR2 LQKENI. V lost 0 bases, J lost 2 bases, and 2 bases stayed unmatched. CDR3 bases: TGTGCCAGCTCACCACCCGGGACAGGGGGGAACTATGGCTACACCTTC. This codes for CASSPPGTGGNYGYTF.

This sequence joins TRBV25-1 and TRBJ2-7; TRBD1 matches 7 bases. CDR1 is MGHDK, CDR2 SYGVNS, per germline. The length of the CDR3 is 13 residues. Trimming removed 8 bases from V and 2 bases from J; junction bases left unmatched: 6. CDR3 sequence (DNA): TGTGCCAGCTCAACAGGGGATACCTACGAGCAGTACTTC. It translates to CASSTGDTYEQYF.

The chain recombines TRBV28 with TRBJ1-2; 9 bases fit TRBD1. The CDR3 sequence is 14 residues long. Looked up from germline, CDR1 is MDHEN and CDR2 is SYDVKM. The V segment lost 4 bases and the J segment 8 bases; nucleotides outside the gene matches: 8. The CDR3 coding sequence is TGTGCCAGCAGTTCACAGGGGGCGCCGGGCGGCTACACCTTC. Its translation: CASSSQGAPGGYTF.

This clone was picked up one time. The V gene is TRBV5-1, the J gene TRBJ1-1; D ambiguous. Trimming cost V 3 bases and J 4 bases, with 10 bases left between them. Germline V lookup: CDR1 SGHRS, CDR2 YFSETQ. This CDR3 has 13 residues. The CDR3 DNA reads TGCGCCAGCAGCTCGGAGGGAGCCACTGAAGCTTTCTTT. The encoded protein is CASSSEGATEAFF.

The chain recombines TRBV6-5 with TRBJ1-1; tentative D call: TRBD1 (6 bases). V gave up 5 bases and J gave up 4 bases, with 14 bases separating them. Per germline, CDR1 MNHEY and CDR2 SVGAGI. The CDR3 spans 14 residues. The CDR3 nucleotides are TGTGCCAGCAGTCTAGGGGGATTGGGCACTGAAGCTTTCTTT. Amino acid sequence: CASSLGGLGTEAFF.

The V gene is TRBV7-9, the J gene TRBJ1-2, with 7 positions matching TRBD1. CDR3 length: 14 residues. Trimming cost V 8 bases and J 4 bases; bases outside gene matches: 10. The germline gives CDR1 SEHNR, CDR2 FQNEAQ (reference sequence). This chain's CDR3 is CASESKGAPYGYTF. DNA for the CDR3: TGTGCCAGCGAAAGTAAGGGGGCCCCCTATGGCTACACCTTC.

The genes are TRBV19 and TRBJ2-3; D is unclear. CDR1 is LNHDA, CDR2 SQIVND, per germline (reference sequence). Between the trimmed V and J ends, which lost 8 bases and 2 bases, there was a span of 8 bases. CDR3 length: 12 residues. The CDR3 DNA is TGTGCCAGTCGCGCCTACACAGATACGCAGTATTTT. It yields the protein CASRAYTDTQYF.

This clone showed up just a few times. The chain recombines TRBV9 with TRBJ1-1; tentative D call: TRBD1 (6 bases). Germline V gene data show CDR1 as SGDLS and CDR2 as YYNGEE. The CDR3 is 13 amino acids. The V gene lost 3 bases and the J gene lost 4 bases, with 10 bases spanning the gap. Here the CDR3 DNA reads TGTGCCAGCAGCGGGACAGATCGCACTGAAGCTTTCTTT. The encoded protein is CASSGTDRTEAFF.

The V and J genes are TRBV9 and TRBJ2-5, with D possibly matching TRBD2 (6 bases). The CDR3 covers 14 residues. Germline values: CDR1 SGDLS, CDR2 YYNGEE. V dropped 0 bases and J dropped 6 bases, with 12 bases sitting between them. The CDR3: CASSVDWGGKTQYF. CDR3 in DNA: TGTGCCAGCAGCGTAGATTGGGGCGGGAAGACCCAGTACTTC.